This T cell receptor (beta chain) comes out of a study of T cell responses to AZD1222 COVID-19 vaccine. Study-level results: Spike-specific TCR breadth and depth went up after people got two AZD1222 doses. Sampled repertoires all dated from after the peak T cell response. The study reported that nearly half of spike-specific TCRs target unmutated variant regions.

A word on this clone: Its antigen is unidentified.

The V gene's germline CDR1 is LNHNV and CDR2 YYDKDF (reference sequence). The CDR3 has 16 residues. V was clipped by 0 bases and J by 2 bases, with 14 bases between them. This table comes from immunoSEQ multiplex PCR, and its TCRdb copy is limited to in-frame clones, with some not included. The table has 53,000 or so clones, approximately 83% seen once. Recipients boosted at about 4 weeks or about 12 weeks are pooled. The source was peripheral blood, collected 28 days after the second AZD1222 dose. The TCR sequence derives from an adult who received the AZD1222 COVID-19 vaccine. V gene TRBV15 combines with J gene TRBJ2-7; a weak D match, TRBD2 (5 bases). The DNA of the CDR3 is TGTGCCACCAGCAGAGATCCCCTTGGAGGTGCCTACGAGCAGTACTTC. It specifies CATSRDPLGGAYEQYF.